This T cell receptor beta chain was documented in a study of cytomegalovirus exposure and HLA in healthy donors. Use of 60 Vbeta and 13 Jbeta primers characterized the PCR. Using immunoSEQ multiplex PCR, the repertoire was profiled, and TCRdb retains in-frame clones only, with some absent. Of more than 150,000 clones listed, approximately 81% are singletons. The CDR3 spans 15 residues. Germline-derived CDR1 and CDR2 are MDHEN and SYDVKM. V dropped 3 bases and J dropped 3 bases, with 14 bases sitting between them. This TCR came from a boy aged 2-15 years in good health and CMV-seronegative. The sequenced sample was PBMCs. The chain combines TRBV28 with TRBJ1-1; weak D call: TRBD1 (6 bases). CDR3: CASSFGGGGHTEAFF. For the CDR3, the DNA is TGTGCCAGCAGTTTCGGGGGCGGGGGGCACACTGAAGCTTTCTTT. Full variable domain (rest looked up from reference TRBV28 and TRBJ1-1): DVKVTQSSRYLVKRTGEKVFLECVQDMDHENMFWYRQDPGLGLRLIYFSYDVKMKEKGDIPEGYSVSREKKERFSLILESASTNQTSMYLCASSFGGGGHTEAFFGQGTRLTVV.